Each of the 8 T cell receptor beta chains below was sequenced from the same sample in a study of cytomegalovirus exposure and HLA in healthy donors. PCR employed 60 Vbeta and 13 Jbeta primers. Profiled with immunoSEQ multiplex PCR; TCRdb holds only in-frame clones, not every one. The data hold 160,000 or so clones, with roughly 84% observed a single time. The sequenced sample was PBMCs. These receptors all stem from a young man in good health and CMV-seronegative.

J is TRBJ2-7 and V is TRBV5-4; TRBD1 agrees at 11 bases. The germline V gene has CDR1 SGHNT and CDR2 YYREEE (reference sequence). The length of the CDR3 is 15 residues. Losses at the gene ends were 4 bases for V and 1 base for J; bases not matched to a gene: 4. In DNA form, the CDR3 reads TGTGCCAGCAGCCTGGGACAGGGGGATTCCTACGAGCAGTACTTC. Translated: CASSLGQGDSYEQYF.

The chain combines TRBV5-6 with TRBJ2-5; 10 bases map to TRBD1. The CDR3 has 19 residues. J was trimmed by 9 bases and V by 7 bases; bases with no gene match: 27. The V gene's germline CDR1 is SGHDT and CDR2 YYEEEE. CDR3 nucleotide sequence: TGTGCCAGCGCCCCTCAAACCGGTGGCGGGACAGGGGCTTTGGGTGCCCAGTACTTC. It is translated as CASAPQTGGGTGALGAQYF.

V usage is TRBV12-5 and J usage is TRBJ2-2, with 7 bases lining up with TRBD1. CDR1 is LGHNT and CDR2 is FRNRAP in the germline V gene. Trimming took 1 base from V and 5 from J; bases not matched to a gene: 4. This CDR3 has 15 amino acids. This CDR3 is CASGLGQGGTGELFF. The DNA for the CDR3 is TGTGCTAGTGGTTTGGGACAGGGTGGAACCGGGGAGCTGTTTTTT.

The chain carries TRBV13 and TRBJ2-7; 8 bases line up with TRBD2. Germline CDR1 and CDR2: PRHDT and FYEKMQ (reference sequence). This CDR3 is 15 amino acids long. J gave up 2 bases and V 4 bases, and 7 bases lay outside the gene matches. The CDR3 coding sequence is TGTGCCAGCAGCTCCTTAGCGGGGCAGGCCTACGAGCAGTACTTC. This encodes CASSSLAGQAYEQYF.

This clone was recorded once. The gene calls are TRBV13 and TRBJ2-3, with 10 bases identical to TRBD2. The CDR3 has 18 residues. The V gene's germline CDR1 is PRHDT and CDR2 FYEKMQ (reference sequence). After removal of 0 bases from V and 1 base from J, the junction contained 7 bases not matched to a gene. The DNA of the CDR3 is TGTGCCAGCAGCTTAGGGCTAGCGGGGGATCCGGGCACAGATACGCAGTATTTT. Amino acid sequence: CASSLGLAGDPGTDTQYF.

J is TRBJ2-1 and V is TRBV4-2; TRBD2 is a possible D gene (6 bases). CDR3 size: 13 residues. The ends were cut back, 0 bases at V and 10 bases at J, with 10 bases in the middle. Germline assignment: CDR1 LGHNA and CDR2 YNFKEQ. Here the CDR3 DNA reads TGTGCCAGCAGCCAAGATCACGCGGGAGAGCAGTTCTTC. Amino acid sequence: CASSQDHAGEQFF.

This chain uses TRBV10-1 with TRBJ2-1, with 7 bases fitting TRBD2. V shed 2 bases and J 1 base; nucleotides not matched to a gene: 2. The CDR3 is 15 amino acids. In germline, CDR1 is WNHNN, CDR2 SYGVQD (reference sequence). CDR3 region: CASSEVGGSYNEQFF. The CDR3 nucleotides are TGCGCCAGCAGTGAGGTGGGAGGGTCCTACAATGAGCAGTTCTTC.

The chain has TRBV18 and TRBJ2-6, with D unclear. Trimming took 2 bases from V and 4 from J, leaving 12 bases between them. From germline, CDR1 is KGHSH and CDR2 LQKENI. The length of the CDR3 is 16 residues. CDR3 coding DNA: TGTGCCAGCTCACCAGAAGGTACAGCAGGGGCCAACGTCCTGACTTTC. As protein: CASSPEGTAGANVLTF. Complete variable domain (other parts from reference TRBV18 and TRBJ2-6): NAGVMQNPRHLVRRRGQEARLRCSPMKGHSHVYWYRQLPEEGLKFMVYLQKENIIDESGMPKERFSAEFPKEGPSILRIQQVVRGDSAAYFCASSPEGTAGANVLTFGAGSRLTVL.